This T cell receptor (beta chain) was identified during a study of T cells expressing NK-cell markers. TCRdb re-analyzed the 5' RACE reads; it lists each CDR3 protein once, without DNA. The sample has fewer than 550,000 distinct CDR3 sequences. CDR1 MNHEY and CDR2 SMNVEV come from the germline V gene (reference sequence). CDR3 length equals 21 residues. This clonotype was sampled from a woman aged 45-65 years in good health. The sequenced sample was blood T cells: a sorted CD56 or NKG2C T cell subset, CD4+ or CD8+ T cells, or bulk PBMC T cells (not recorded which). The gene calls are TRBV27 and TRBJ2-3; as DNA is missing, the TRBD2 call by TCRdb cannot be tested. This CDR3 reads CASSLRWTSGRVRPVTDTQYF.